One and the same sample provided the 32 T cell receptor beta chains below, sequenced in a study of shared clonotypes between healthy human individuals. This table comes from immunoSEQ multiplex PCR, and its TCRdb copy is limited to in-frame clones, with some not included. The sample lists 650,000 to 700,000 clones; 90% were seen once. Source material: memory CD8+ T cells from PBMCs. Subset specified: CD45RO+ cells pooled with CCR7-negative TemRA cells. These receptors came from a man aged 18 to 29 in good health. Some clones in this sample may be carry-over from other donors' samples.

This rearrangement joins TRBV7-9 to TRBJ1-1, with TRBD1 matching 9 bases. Germline CDR1 reads SEHNR; CDR2 reads FQNEAQ (reference sequence). Trimming at V came to 3 bases and at J to 8 bases, leaving 4 bases not matched to a gene. This CDR3 spans 13 amino acids. CDR3 coding DNA: TGTGCCAGCAGCTTGACCGGGACAGGGGAAGCTTTCTTT. This gives the protein CASSLTGTGEAFF.

V and J are TRBV2 and TRBJ2-7; 9 bases line up with TRBD1. CDR1 is SNHLY and CDR2 is FYNNEI in the germline V gene. V trimming: 7 bases; J trimming: 4 bases; junction bases outside the gene matches: 11. The CDR3 runs to 15 residues. CDR3 DNA sequence: TGTGCCAGCAACCACCGGGACAGGGAAGGGTACGAGCAGTACTTC. It specifies CASNHRDREGYEQYF.

The V call is TRBV9, the J call TRBJ2-1, with 8 positions matching TRBD1. Germline V lookup: CDR1 SGDLS, CDR2 YYNGEE. With V trimmed by 1 base and J by 9 bases, 6 bases remained unmatched. CDR3 length: 14 residues. In DNA form, the CDR3 reads TGTGCCAGCAGCGTACCGACAGGGGAAACTGAGCAGTTCTTC. It encodes CASSVPTGETEQFF.

The chain couples TRBV11-2 to TRBJ2-5; D is uncertain. This CDR3 is 12 amino acids long. Trimming took off 1 base at V and 7 bases at J, with 7 bases between the two ends. The germline V gene encodes CDR1 SGHAT and CDR2 FQNNGV. CDR3 amino acids: CASSLGAGTQYF. For the CDR3, the DNA is TGTGCCAGCAGCTTAGGGGCTGGGACCCAGTACTTC. Complete variable domain (other parts from reference TRBV11-2 and TRBJ2-5): EAGVAQSPRYKIIEKRQSVAFWCNPISGHATLYWYQQILGQGPKLLIQFQNNGVVDDSQLPKDRFSAERLKGVDSTLKIQPAKLEDSAVYLCASSLGAGTQYFGPGTRLLVL.

V usage is TRBV9 and J usage is TRBJ2-7, with 13 bases identical to TRBD2. The V segment lost 5 bases and the J segment 0 bases; nucleotides outside the gene matches: 5. CDR1 and CDR2 from the germline V gene are SGDLS and YYNGEE. The CDR3 runs 16 residues. CDR3 nucleotide sequence: TGTGCCAGCAGTCCCGGGACTAGCGGGGCCTCCTACGAGCAGTACTTC. It specifies CASSPGTSGASYEQYF.

V usage is TRBV4-1 and J usage is TRBJ2-7; 9 bases are a match to TRBD1. CDR1 and CDR2 (germline): MGHRA, YSYEKL. V gave up 4 bases and J gave up 7 bases; unmatched junction bases: 17. The CDR3 has 17 amino acids. In DNA form, the CDR3 reads TGCGCCAGCAGCCGGGAAATATCAAGGACAGGGGTGCAAGAGCAGTACTTC. This gives the protein CASSREISRTGVQEQYF.

The gene calls are TRBV27 and TRBJ1-2; 7 bases fit TRBD1. Germline trimming cut 3 bases from V and 5 bases from J; bases unmatched to any gene: 3. Per germline, CDR1 MNHEY and CDR2 SMNVEV (reference sequence). This CDR3 contains 13 residues. The CDR3 protein is CASSLPGGYGYTF. The CDR3 nucleotides are TGTGCCAGCAGTTTGCCAGGGGGGTATGGCTACACCTTC.

V gene TRBV7-9 combines with J gene TRBJ2-7; a weak D match, TRBD1 (6 bases). This CDR3 is 13 amino acids long. V gave up 1 base and J gave up 6 bases, with 10 bases separating them. Germline CDR1 is SEHNR and CDR2 is FQNEAQ (reference sequence). The CDR3 nucleotides are TGTGCCAGCAGCTTAGTCCAGGGGCTCGAGCAGTACTTC. Residues: CASSLVQGLEQYF. Looking up the rest from reference TRBV7-9 and TRBJ2-7 gives the full variable domain: DTGVSQNPRHKITKRGQNVTFRCDPISEHNRLYWYRQTLGQGPEFLTYFQNEAQLEKSRLLSDRFSAERPKGSFSTLEIQRTEQGDSAMYLCASSLVQGLEQYFGPGTRLTVT.

V is TRBV14 and J is TRBJ2-7; D assignment may be TRBD1 or TRBD2 (5 bases each). V was pared by 4 bases and J by 9 bases, with 10 bases between. Germline V gives CDR1 SGHDN, CDR2 FVKESK. CDR3 length: 11 residues. The CDR3 DNA reads as TGTGCCAGCAGCCCGGGGACGGGGCAGTACTTC. Translated, it gives CASSPGTGQYF.

V usage is TRBV15 and J usage is TRBJ1-1; D perhaps matches TRBD1 (5 bases). The ends were cut back, 3 bases at V and 0 bases at J, with 20 bases in the middle. The CDR3 contains 18 residues. Germline lookup yields CDR1 LNHNV and CDR2 YYDKDF (reference sequence). This CDR3 is CATSSDRDRLDMNTEAFF. In DNA form, the CDR3 reads TGTGCCACCAGCAGTGATCGAGACAGACTAGACATGAACACTGAAGCTTTCTTT.

Only one count was recorded for this clone. The V call is TRBV19, the J call TRBJ2-7; either TRBD1 or TRBD2 may supply D (5 bases each). The CDR3 is made up of 15 amino acids. V gave up 6 bases and J gave up 3 bases, with 18 bases separating them. CDR1 and CDR2 from the germline V gene are LNHDA and SQIVND (reference sequence). The CDR3 bases are TGTGCCAGTAGCCCGGACAATGGCGACTACTACGAGCAGTACTTC. Its protein is CASSPDNGDYYEQYF.

The rearrangement uses TRBV28 and TRBJ2-1; tentative D call: TRBD2 (6 bases). CDR3 length: 13 amino acids. Between the trimmed V and J ends, which lost 6 bases and 9 bases, there was a span of 15 bases. From germline, CDR1 is MDHEN and CDR2 SYDVKM. This CDR3 reads CASSPGESFEQFF. The CDR3 DNA sequence: TGTGCCAGCAGCCCGGGAGAATCCTTTGAGCAGTTCTTC. Combining the CDR3 with reference TRBV28 and TRBJ2-1 gives the whole variable domain DVKVTQSSRYLVKRTGEKVFLECVQDMDHENMFWYRQDPGLGLRLIYFSYDVKMKEKGDIPEGYSVSREKKERFSLILESASTNQTSMYLCASSPGESFEQFFGPGTRLTVL.

The rearrangement links TRBV18 to TRBJ1-2; D gene uncertain. The V gene's germline CDR1 is KGHSH and CDR2 LQKENI. The CDR3 is 15 amino acids. Deletions cut 10 bases from V and 8 bases from J, with 26 bases between. The CDR3 DNA is TGTGCCACCAACGCCGGGGATCCCATTGCGACGGGCTACACCTTC. This gives the protein CATNAGDPIATGYTF.

The chain joins TRBV9 to TRBJ1-2; 9 positions match TRBD1. Trimming at V came to 4 bases and at J to 7 bases, leaving 20 bases not matched to a gene. The CDR3 consists of 18 residues. Per the germline V gene, CDR1 is SGDLS and CDR2 is YYNGEE. Here the CDR3 DNA reads TGTGCCAGCAGCCCTGGGGGGGGACAGGGAATTATTGCGGGTGGCTACACCTTC. Protein sequence: CASSPGGGQGIIAGGYTF.

The J gene is TRBJ2-2, the V gene TRBV28; 11 bases align to TRBD2. V lost 2 bases and J lost 3; bases outside the gene matches: 14. Germline V gives CDR1 MDHEN, CDR2 SYDVKM. CDR3 length: 20 residues. CDR3 amino acids: CASSLGVGTSGIGDTGELFF. As DNA, the CDR3 is TGTGCCAGCAGTTTAGGTGTCGGGACTAGCGGTATTGGGGACACCGGGGAGCTGTTTTTT.

In nucleotides, the CDR3 is TGCGCCAGCAGCCAGGAGGCTTACACCGGGGAGCTGTTTTTT. The encoded protein is CASSQEAYTGELFF. This rearrangement joins TRBV4-1 to TRBJ2-2; weak D call: TRBD2 (5 bases). Germline CDR1 reads MGHRA; CDR2 reads YSYEKL. The V end was cut by 3 bases, the J end by 3 bases, with 8 bases between. The CDR3 consists of 14 residues.

This clone was found once. The chain joins TRBV6-1 to TRBJ2-5; D not resolved. V lost 8 bases and J lost 4, with 20 bases in between. The CDR3 contains 15 residues. CDR1 is MNHNS, CDR2 SASEGT, per germline. CDR3 nucleotides: TGTGCCAGCGGTGCAGTTGACACTAAGGCAGAGACCCAGTACTTC. It translates to CASGAVDTKAETQYF.

The chain joins TRBV19 to TRBJ2-7; TRBD1 matches at 9 bases. The CDR3 consists of 16 residues. V lost 5 bases to trimming and J lost 3 bases; unmatched junction nucleotides: 11. In germline, CDR1 is LNHDA, CDR2 SQIVND (reference sequence). The CDR3 protein is CASSPPRGDRVYEQYF. Here the CDR3 DNA reads TGTGCCAGTAGTCCCCCCCGGGGGGACAGGGTCTACGAGCAGTACTTC.

A note on this clone: This same CDR3 is encoded by further DNA sequences in the sample. This chain connects TRBV9 to TRBJ2-7; possibly TRBD2 for D (6 bases). V shed 2 bases and J shed 1 base, with 10 bases lying between them. This CDR3 comprises 14 residues. Germline V lookup: CDR1 SGDLS, CDR2 YYNGEE. The CDR3 DNA reads TGTGCCAGCAGCGTTGGGGGGAATTCCTACGAGCAGTACTTC. This translates into CASSVGGNSYEQYF.

V is TRBV4-3 and J is TRBJ2-5, with a weak D call TRBD2 (5 bases). Germline V lookup: CDR1 LGHNA, CDR2 YSLEER. V shed 1 base and J shed 5 bases, with 14 bases lying between them. The CDR3 is 15 residues long. This chain's CDR3 is CASSQGLRVRETQYF. Written as DNA, the CDR3 is TGCGCCAGCAGCCAAGGTCTGAGGGTCCGGGAGACCCAGTACTTC.

The CDR3 region is CASSWLQETQYF. Here the CDR3 DNA reads TGTGCCAGCAGCTGGCTCCAAGAGACCCAGTACTTC. V usage is TRBV11-2 and J usage is TRBJ2-5; D gene ambiguous. V gave up 4 bases and J gave up 1 base, with 4 bases separating them. CDR3 length: 12 residues. The germline CDR1 and CDR2 sequences are SGHAT and FQNNGV.

This chain connects TRBV27 to TRBJ1-5, with 7 nucleotides matching TRBD1. The V segment lost 3 bases and the J segment 7 bases; nucleotides outside the gene matches: 3. The germline gives CDR1 MNHEY, CDR2 SMNVEV (reference sequence). The CDR3 length is 13 residues. CDR3 amino acids: CASSLGRGQPQHF. DNA of the CDR3: TGTGCCAGCAGTTTGGGCAGGGGGCAGCCCCAGCATTTT.

V is TRBV27 and J is TRBJ2-7; 7 nucleotides align to TRBD2. With 4 bases clipped from V and 5 bases from J, the junction kept 14 bases outside the gene matches. This CDR3 region has 16 residues. The germline gives CDR1 MNHEY, CDR2 SMNVEV (reference sequence). Written as DNA, the CDR3 is TGTGCCAGCAGTTCTTCCCTGGCGGGAGTTTTCCACGAGCAGTACTTC. It encodes CASSSSLAGVFHEQYF.

V is TRBV6-5 and J is TRBJ2-7; 9 bases align to TRBD1. Trimming at V came to 6 bases and at J to 6 bases, leaving 9 bases not matched to a gene. Germline lookup yields CDR1 MNHEY and CDR2 SVGAGI. The CDR3 is 14 amino acids. This chain's CDR3 is CASSRGTGKLEQYF. The CDR3 DNA reads as TGTGCCAGCAGCCGCGGGACAGGGAAGCTCGAGCAGTACTTC.

This clone was picked up one time. The chain carries TRBV4-1 and TRBJ2-1; D is unclear. Trimming took 1 base from V and 2 from J, leaving 3 bases between them. Germline CDR1 is MGHRA and CDR2 is YSYEKL. This CDR3 contains 13 residues. CDR3: CASSQAPYNEQFF. CDR3 bases: TGCGCCAGCAGCCAAGCCCCCTACAATGAGCAGTTCTTC.

This chain uses TRBV4-1 with TRBJ2-7; 7 bases fit TRBD1. CDR3 length: 17 amino acids. V was pared by 0 bases and J by 5 bases, with 13 bases of the junction left unmatched. Germline V gene data show CDR1 as MGHRA and CDR2 as YSYEKL. The CDR3 sequence: CASSQDRRTGEGNEQYF. The CDR3 DNA reads TGCGCCAGCAGCCAAGATAGGAGAACAGGGGAAGGGAACGAGCAGTACTTC.

The chain uses TRBV4-3 and TRBJ2-6; D is uncertain. The V gene's germline CDR1 is LGHNA and CDR2 YSLEER. CDR3 length equals 17 residues. Deletions cut 0 bases from V and 4 bases from J, with 13 bases between. Here the CDR3 reads CASSQDRTVQGANVLTF. The CDR3 coding sequence is TGCGCCAGCAGCCAAGATCGGACCGTTCAGGGGGCCAACGTCCTGACTTTC.

The V and J genes are TRBV10-1 and TRBJ2-5, with 10 bases identical to TRBD2. This CDR3 comprises 15 residues. Germline CDR1 and CDR2: WNHNN and SYGVQD (reference sequence). The V segment lost 3 bases and the J segment 4 bases; nucleotides outside the gene matches: 5. CDR3 in amino acids: CASSDLAGERETQYF. For the CDR3, the DNA is TGCGCCAGCAGTGACCTAGCGGGGGAGCGAGAGACCCAGTACTTC.

The rearrangement joins TRBV18 to TRBJ1-1; perhaps TRBD1 as D (6 bases). The CDR3 loop spans 16 amino acids. The ends were cut back, 5 bases at V and 2 bases at J, with 18 bases in the middle. CDR1 and CDR2 from the germline V gene are KGHSH and LQKENI. This CDR3 is CASSYSGQDRNTEAFF. The CDR3 DNA is TGTGCCAGCTCATACTCGGGACAAGACAGAAACACTGAAGCTTTCTTT. The full variable domain, with the rest looked up from reference TRBV18 and TRBJ1-1, is NAGVMQNPRHLVRRRGQEARLRCSPMKGHSHVYWYRQLPEEGLKFMVYLQKENIIDESGMPKERFSAEFPKEGPSILRIQQVVRGDSAAYFCASSYSGQDRNTEAFFGQGTRLTVV.

This chain connects TRBV11-2 to TRBJ1-4, with a tentative D call TRBD1 (6 bases). The CDR3 is 15 amino acids. CDR1 and CDR2 (germline): SGHAT, FQNNGV. The V and J ends lost 5 bases and 7 bases respectively, with 17 bases between them. CDR3 in DNA: TGTGCCAGCAGCCCGGGGGGGCAGGGTCGTGAAAAACTGTTTTTT. It codes for CASSPGGQGREKLFF. Looking up the rest from reference TRBV11-2 and TRBJ1-4 gives the full variable domain: EAGVAQSPRYKIIEKRQSVAFWCNPISGHATLYWYQQILGQGPKLLIQFQNNGVVDDSQLPKDRFSAERLKGVDSTLKIQPAKLEDSAVYLCASSPGGQGREKLFFGSGTQLSVL.

The chain recombines TRBV27 with TRBJ2-1, with 9 bases matching TRBD2. V was clipped by 5 bases and J by 12 bases; unmatched bases: 20. Germline CDR1 reads MNHEY; CDR2 reads SMNVEV (reference sequence). The CDR3 contains 17 residues. The DNA of the CDR3 is TGTGCCAGCAGTCCCGGGCTAGCGGGATCATATCTTATTGGGCAGTTCTTC. Protein sequence: CASSPGLAGSYLIGQFF.

The J gene is TRBJ1-1, the V gene TRBV25-1; no clear D. The CDR3 runs to 15 residues. Germline loops: CDR1 MGHDK, CDR2 SYGVNS. V dropped 5 bases and J dropped 5 bases, with 18 bases sitting between them. The CDR3 coding sequence is TGTGCCAGCAGTAGAGGCCCAGGCGCGTGGACTGAAGCTTTCTTT. Residues: CASSRGPGAWTEAFF. The full variable domain, completed using reference TRBV25-1 and TRBJ1-1, is EADIYQTPRYLVIGTGKKITLECSQTMGHDKMYWYQQDPGMELHLIHYSYGVNSTEKGDLSSESTVSRIRTEHFPLTLESARPSHTSQYLCASSRGPGAWTEAFFGQGTRLTVV.